This T cell receptor beta chain was captured in a study of regulatory dendritic cells for organ transplantation. Only in-frame clones appear in the TCRdb table, and some are missing; sequencing was by immunoSEQ multiplex PCR. The sample records 29,000 or so clones, nearly 80% being singletons. The V gene end was trimmed by 1 base and the J gene end by 4 bases; junction bases not matched to a gene: 8. The germline V gene has CDR1 SGHNT and CDR2 YYREEE (reference sequence). The CDR3 loop spans 17 amino acids. Concerning this clone: Antigen: not known.

Study-wide results and limits: Naive CD4+ and CD8+ repertoires were highly diverse; memory CD8+ was most oligoclonal.

The J gene is TRBJ2-5, the V gene TRBV5-4; 12 bases match TRBD2. The receptor was isolated from a human donor in good health. The source material was memory CD4+ T cells from blood. Subset given: CD45RO+ memory T cells. CDR3 loop: CASSLSLAGGRIETQYF. In nucleotides, the CDR3 is TGTGCCAGCAGCTTGTCGCTAGCGGGGGGGCGGATAGAGACCCAGTACTTC.